The clone carrying this TCR beta chain was observed a handful of times. What it binds is not known. The data were taken from a study of T cell responses to AZD1222 COVID-19 vaccine. The study's findings and limits: The CD4 TCRs associated with vaccination extended across spike and predominated at 160-218 and 743-854.

Generated by immunoSEQ multiplex PCR, the TCRdb table keeps only in-frame clones and is missing some. The sample holds 180,000 or so clones, about 94% seen once. Germline V gives CDR1 SGHTA, CDR2 FQGNSA. This CDR3 spans 16 amino acids. V dropped 2 bases and J dropped 0 bases, with 11 bases sitting between them. The specimen comprised peripheral blood, sampled 28 days after the second AZD1222 dose. The rearrangement joins TRBV7-2 to TRBJ1-5; D ambiguous. The source is an adult who received the AZD1222 COVID-19 vaccine. The CDR3 DNA sequence: TGTGCCAGCAGCTTAAGGCGTTCAGATAGCAATCAGCCCCAGCATTTT. It is translated as CASSLRRSDSNQPQHF.